A single sample gave rise to the 8 T cell receptor beta chains below, sequenced in a study of Graves' ophthalmopathy and Graves' hyperthyroidism. The authors amplified TCR beta CDR3 regions, and they did so from RNA transcripts for repertoire sequencing. RT-PCR was first run with HTBI primers, then multiplex PCR in a second round. TCRdb re-analysed the multiplex PCR reads in MiXCR, keeping a single row per CDR3 protein. Of over 15,000 distinct CDR3 sequences listed, more than 45% are singletons. The source material was peripheral blood. The receptors originated from a woman between 35 and 50 years old with stable Graves' hyperthyroidism.

The rearrangement joins TRBV7-3 to TRBJ1-6; TRBD1 is a possible D gene (5 bases). V was cut by 5 bases and J by 8 bases, with 10 bases left in between. This CDR3 comprises 13 residues. Germline V gene sequence: CDR1 SGHTA, CDR2 FQGTGA. Here the CDR3 reads CASSQAGDSPLHF. CDR3 in DNA: TGTGCCAGCAGCCAAGCGGGGGATTCACCCCTCCACTTT.

The chain employs TRBV20-1 and TRBJ2-7; D remains unclear. The CDR3 length is 13 residues. Germline lookup yields CDR1 DFQATT and CDR2 SNEGSKA (reference sequence). Trimming removed 7 bases at V and 2 bases at J, with 15 bases between. The chain's CDR3 is CSVGLNTAYEQYF. The CDR3, as DNA: TGCAGTGTTGGGTTGAACACCGCCTACGAGCAGTACTTC.

Regarding this clonotype: At one end the junction does not follow the germline gene, possibly because of a read error. The chain recombines TRBV2 with TRBJ2-2, with 7 nucleotides matching TRBD2. The CDR3 is 13 amino acids. Germline CDR1 SNHLY, CDR2 FYNNEI. As DNA, the CDR3 is TGTTCCAGCAGTCAGCGGGGACGGGGGGAGCTGTTTTTT. Its protein product is CSSSQRGRGELFF.

This clonotype is deemed medium-sized. This chain joins TRBV24-1 and TRBJ2-1; 15 nucleotides agree with TRBD2. This CDR3 has 15 amino acids. Looked up from germline, CDR1 is KGHDR and CDR2 is SFDVKD. The V gene end was trimmed by 4 bases and the J gene end by 6 bases; junction bases not matched to a gene: 0. CDR3 sequence reads: CATSEGLAGGNEQFF. For the CDR3, the DNA is TGTGCCACCAGTGAGGGACTAGCGGGGGGCAATGAGCAGTTCTTC.

This chain joins TRBV28 and TRBJ2-7; maybe TRBD2 (7 bases). Trimming took off 3 bases at V and 1 base at J, with 13 bases between the two ends. This CDR3 is built from 15 residues. Germline CDR1 reads MDHEN; CDR2 reads SYDVKM. Here the CDR3 reads CASSFVRGASYEQYF. CDR3 bases: TGTGCCAGCAGTTTCGTACGGGGGGCTTCCTACGAGCAGTACTTC.

The chain recombines TRBV4-1 with TRBJ2-3; D is undetermined. V was clipped by 0 bases and J by 3 bases, with 13 bases between them. This CDR3 has 16 residues. CDR1 and CDR2 (germline): MGHRA, YSYEKL. The CDR3 sequence: CASSQEAPYETDTQYF. DNA for the CDR3: TGCGCCAGCAGCCAAGAAGCACCTTACGAAACAGATACGCAGTATTTT.

Of note for this clonotype: A much larger clone differs from this one at a single base, so this may be a read error. This rearrangement joins TRBV7-1 to TRBJ2-1; 7 nucleotides match TRBD2. TRBV7-1 is given ORF status, its function remaining uncertain. The CDR3 has 14 residues. Trimming at V came to 3 bases and at J to 16 bases, leaving 15 bases not matched to a gene. CDR3 nucleotide sequence: TGTGCCAGCAGCTCCCTGGGTACTAGCGAGAGAATCTTCTTC. Translating it yields CASSSLGTSERIFF.

The rearrangement joins TRBV14 to TRBJ2-7, with a weak D call TRBD2 (6 bases). Germline V gene lookup returns CDR1 SGHDN and CDR2 FVKESK. The CDR3 is made up of 12 amino acids. With 2 bases removed from V and 6 bases from J, the gap between germline ends came to 8 bases. The CDR3 sequence is CASSQTGGEQYF. The CDR3, as DNA: TGTGCCAGCAGCCAAACCGGGGGCGAGCAGTACTTC.